This is a list of T cell receptor beta chains from one sample in a study of blood T cell repertoires in COVID-19. The data were produced by immunoSEQ multiplex PCR, yet TCRdb's version contains in-frame clones alone and is incomplete. The sample yields 330,000 or so clones, about nine tenths seen once. Input material: PBMCs or T cells enriched from blood (not recorded which). The receptor set was obtained from a woman in her thirties who had been exposed to COVID-19. The conserved cysteine and the conserved F or W are not part of the CDR3 here. Clone size is not always given. Where it is, it says once, few, many or a class for expanded clones.

size: NA
V: TRBV25-1
CDR3: ASRPGQGSSLETQY

size: NA
V: TRBV6-5
CDR3: ASSYSRLGETQY

size: NA
V: TRBV28
CDR3: ASSLDRVYGYT

size: once
V: TRBV28
CDR3: ASSLGLGQGYSGNTIY

size: NA
V: TRBV24-1
CDR3: ATSDFHSASSYNEQF

size: NA
V: TRBV3-1/TRBV3-2
CDR3: ASSRRLGNTGELF

size: once
V: TRBV7-9
CDR3: ASSLKTGSAGEQF

size: NA
V: TRBV27
CDR3: ASSLGTETGELF

size: NA
V: TRBV5-1
CDR3: ASSLADIPFSPLH

size: NA
V: TRBV7-9
CDR3: ASSPGTGDHNEQF

size: NA
V: TRBV7-2
CDR3: ASSLAPGGNEQF

size: NA
V: TRBV28
CDR3: ASSSRDRGETQY

size: NA
V: TRBV9
CDR3: ASSFRPTSGPTDTQY

size: NA
V: TRBV6-5
CDR3: ASTPRAGLRTQY

size: NA
V: TRBV5-1
CDR3: ASSLAPGSNTEAF

size: NA
V: TRBV6-6
CDR3: ASSQRGIWAKNIQY

size: NA
V: TRBV6-2/TRBV6-3
CDR3: ASSLTGGDYEQY

size: NA
V: TRBV9
CDR3: ASSASSGLETQY

size: NA
V: TRBV2
CDR3: ASSEGLAGTDTQY

size: NA
V: TRBV5-1
CDR3: ASSPSTDTQY

size: NA
V: TRBV28
CDR3: ASSSPTGSTDTQY

size: NA
V: TRBV9
CDR3: ASSVAVGASGSSYNEQF

size: NA
V: TRBV3-1/TRBV3-2
CDR3: ASSQVPLTDTQY

size: NA
V: TRBV29-1
CDR3: SVDLGDTQY

size: NA
V: TRBV29-1
CDR3: SVERSYNEQF

size: NA
V: TRBV28
CDR3: ASSLPDIYYEQY

size: NA
V: TRBV18
CDR3: ASSPSQNTEAF

size: NA
V: TRBV30
CDR3: AWAPRVPPLH

size: NA
V: TRBV7-8
CDR3: ASSSNLLAGGIYNEQF